This entry concerns a single TCR beta chain. The data were produced by immunoSEQ multiplex PCR, yet TCRdb's version contains in-frame clones alone and is incomplete. The sample shows roughly 79,000 clones, 80% to 95% of them seen only once. Germline V gives CDR1 GTSNPN, CDR2 SVGIG (reference sequence). Trimming cost V 0 bases and J 4 bases; bases outside gene matches: 4. CDR3 size: 14 residues. This entry is derived from a study of OX40 agonist ivuxolimab in advanced cancers. Whole-study context: At 0.01 to 10 mg/kg, ivuxolimab was administered intravenously to patients every 2 weeks. Three patients got partial responses; one had hepatocellular carcinoma and two had cutaneous melanoma.

The genes are TRBV30 and TRBJ2-5, with 8 bases that match TRBD2. The clonotype comes from an adult with an advanced solid tumor such as melanoma, head and neck, liver or kidney cancer. Source: CD4+ or CD8+ T cells sorted from blood, taken in a trial of the OX40 agonist ivuxolimab. CDR3 loop: CAWSVPGGVETQYF. The CDR3 DNA is TGTGCCTGGAGTGTACCGGGGGGGGTAGAGACCCAGTACTTC. The entire variable domain, with the rest obtained from reference TRBV30 and TRBJ2-5, is as follows: SQTIHQWPATLVQPVGSPLSLECTVEGTSNPNLYWYRQAAGRGLQLLFYSVGIGQISSEVPQNLSASRPQDRQFILSSKKLLLSDSGFYLCAWSVPGGVETQYFGPGTRLLVL.